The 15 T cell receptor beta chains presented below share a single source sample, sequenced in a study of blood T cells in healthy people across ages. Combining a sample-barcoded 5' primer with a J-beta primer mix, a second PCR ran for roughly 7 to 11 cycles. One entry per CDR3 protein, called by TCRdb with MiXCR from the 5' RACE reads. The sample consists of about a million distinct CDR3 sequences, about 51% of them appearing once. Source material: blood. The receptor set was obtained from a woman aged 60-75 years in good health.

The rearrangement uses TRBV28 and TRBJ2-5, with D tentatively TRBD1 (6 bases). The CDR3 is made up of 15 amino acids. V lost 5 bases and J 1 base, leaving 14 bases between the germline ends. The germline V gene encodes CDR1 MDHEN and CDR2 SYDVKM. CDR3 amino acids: CASSMKQGPQETQYF. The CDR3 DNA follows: TGTGCCAGCAGTATGAAACAGGGCCCCCAAGAGACCCAGTACTTC.

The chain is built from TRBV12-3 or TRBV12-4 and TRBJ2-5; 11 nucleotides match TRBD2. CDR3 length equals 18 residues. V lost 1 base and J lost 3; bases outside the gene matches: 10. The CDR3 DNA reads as TGTGCCAGCAGTTTAGAGTCCACTAGCGGGAGTTGGGAAGAGACCCAGTACTTC. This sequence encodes CASSLESTSGSWEETQYF.

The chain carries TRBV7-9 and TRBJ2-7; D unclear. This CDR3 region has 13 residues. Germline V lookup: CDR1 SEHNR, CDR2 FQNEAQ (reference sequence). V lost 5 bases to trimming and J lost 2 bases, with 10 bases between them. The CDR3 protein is CASSPTSTYEQYF. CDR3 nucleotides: TGTGCCAGCAGCCCGACTTCGACCTACGAGCAGTACTTC.

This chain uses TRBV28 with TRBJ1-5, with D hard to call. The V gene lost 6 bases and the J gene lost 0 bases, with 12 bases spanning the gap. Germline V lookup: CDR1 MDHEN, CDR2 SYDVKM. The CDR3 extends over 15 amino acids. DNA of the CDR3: TGTGCCAGCAGCTCCGACAATTATAGCAATCAGCCCCAGCATTTT. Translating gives CASSSDNYSNQPQHF.

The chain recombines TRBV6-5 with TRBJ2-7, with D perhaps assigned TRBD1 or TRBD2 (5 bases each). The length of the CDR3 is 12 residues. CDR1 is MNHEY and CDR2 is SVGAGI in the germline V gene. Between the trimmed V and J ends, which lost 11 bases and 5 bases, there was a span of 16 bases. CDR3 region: CAASAGTHEQYF. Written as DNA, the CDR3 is TGTGCCGCGTCAGCAGGGACGCACGAGCAGTACTTC.

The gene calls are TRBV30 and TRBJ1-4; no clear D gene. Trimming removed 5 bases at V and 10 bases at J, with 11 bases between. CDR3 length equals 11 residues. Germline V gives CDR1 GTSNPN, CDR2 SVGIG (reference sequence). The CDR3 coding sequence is TGTGCCTGGTTTGCGGGCGGAAAACTGTTTTTT. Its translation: CAWFAGGKLFF.

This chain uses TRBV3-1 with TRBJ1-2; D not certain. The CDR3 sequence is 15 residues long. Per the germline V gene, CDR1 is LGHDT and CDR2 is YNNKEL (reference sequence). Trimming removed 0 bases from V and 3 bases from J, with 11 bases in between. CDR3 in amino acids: CASSQDVAAHYGYTF. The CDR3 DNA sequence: TGTGCCAGCAGCCAAGATGTGGCGGCACACTATGGCTACACCTTC.

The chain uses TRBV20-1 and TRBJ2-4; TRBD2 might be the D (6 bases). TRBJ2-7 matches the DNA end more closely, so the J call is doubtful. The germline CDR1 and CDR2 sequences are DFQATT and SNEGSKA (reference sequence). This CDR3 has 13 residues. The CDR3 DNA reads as TGCAGTGCTAAGGCTACGGGAGAAGGCGAGCAGTACTTC. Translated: CSAKATGEGEQYF.

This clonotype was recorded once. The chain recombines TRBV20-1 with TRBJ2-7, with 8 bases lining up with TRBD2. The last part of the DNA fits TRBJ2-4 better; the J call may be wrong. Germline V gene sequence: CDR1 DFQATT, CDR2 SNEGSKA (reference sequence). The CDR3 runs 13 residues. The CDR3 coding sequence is TGCAGTGCTAAGTTAAGCGGGAGTAACATTCAGTACTTC. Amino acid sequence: CSAKLSGSNIQYF.

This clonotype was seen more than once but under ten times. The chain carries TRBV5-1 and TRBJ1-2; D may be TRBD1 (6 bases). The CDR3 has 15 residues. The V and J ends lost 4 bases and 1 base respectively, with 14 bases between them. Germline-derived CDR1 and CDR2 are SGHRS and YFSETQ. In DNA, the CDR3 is TGCGCCAGCAGCCCCGGACAGAATTTTAACTATGGCTACACCTTC. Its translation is CASSPGQNFNYGYTF. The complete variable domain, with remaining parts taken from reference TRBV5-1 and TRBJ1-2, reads KAGVTQTPRYLIKTRGQQVTLSCSPISGHRSVSWYQQTPGQGLQFLFEYFSETQRNKGNFPGRFSGRQFSNSRSEMNVSTLELGDSALYLCASSPGQNFNYGYTFGSGTRLTVV.

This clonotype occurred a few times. The CDR3 DNA follows: TGTGCCAGCAGCTCAACCACAGGGAATTTCTTT. The encoded protein is CASSSTTGNFF. The rearrangement uses TRBV7-9 and TRBJ1-1; maybe TRBD1 (6 bases). V was pared by 4 bases and J by 13 bases, with 13 bases between. The germline V gene has CDR1 SEHNR and CDR2 FQNEAQ (reference sequence). The CDR3 loop spans 11 amino acids. Drawing the rest from reference TRBV7-9 and TRBJ1-1, the complete variable domain is DTGVSQNPRHKITKRGQNVTFRCDPISEHNRLYWYRQTLGQGPEFLTYFQNEAQLEKSRLLSDRFSAERPKGSFSTLEIQRTEQGDSAMYLCASSSTTGNFFGQGTRLTVV.

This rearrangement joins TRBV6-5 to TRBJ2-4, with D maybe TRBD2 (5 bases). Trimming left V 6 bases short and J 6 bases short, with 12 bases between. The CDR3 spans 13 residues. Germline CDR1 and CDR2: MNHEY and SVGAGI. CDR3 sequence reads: CASRLPAGNIQYF. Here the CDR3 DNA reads TGTGCCAGCAGACTCCCGGCGGGAAACATTCAGTACTTC.

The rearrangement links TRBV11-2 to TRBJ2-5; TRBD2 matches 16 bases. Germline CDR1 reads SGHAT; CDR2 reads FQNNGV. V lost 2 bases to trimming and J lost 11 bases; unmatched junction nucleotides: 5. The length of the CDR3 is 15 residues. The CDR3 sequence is CASSLRGLAGGEQYF. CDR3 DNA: TGTGCCAGCAGCTTAAGGGGACTAGCGGGAGGGGAGCAGTACTTC.

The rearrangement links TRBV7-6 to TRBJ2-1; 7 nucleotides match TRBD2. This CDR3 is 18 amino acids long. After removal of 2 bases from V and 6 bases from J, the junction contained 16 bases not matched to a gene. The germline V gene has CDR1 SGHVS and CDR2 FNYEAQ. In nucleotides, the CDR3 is TGTGCCAGCAGCTTACCCCTAGCCGGCGGGAGTAGGGGCAATGAGCAGTTCTTC. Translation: CASSLPLAGGSRGNEQFF.

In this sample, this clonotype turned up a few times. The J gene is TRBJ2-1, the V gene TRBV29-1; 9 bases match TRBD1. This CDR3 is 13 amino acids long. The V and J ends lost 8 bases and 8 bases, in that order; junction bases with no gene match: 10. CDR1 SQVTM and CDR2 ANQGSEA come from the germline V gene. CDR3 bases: TGCAGCATTCTCGTGACAGGGGGTTATGAGCAGTTCTTC. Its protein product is CSILVTGGYEQFF.